The clone carrying this T cell receptor (beta chain) has just a few counts. Per the original data handling: The authors estimated nucleated cell counts from reference gene primer amplification. Measured with immunoSEQ multiplex PCR; TCRdb has only the in-frame clones, and not every one. D and trimming were read from the DNA, whereas the V and J calls and clone size are those reported in that table. The repertoire includes some 190,000 clones, 70% to 85% of them detected once, and roughly 12% sits in the top ten. Losses at the gene ends were 5 bases for V and 9 bases for J; bases not matched to a gene: 8. The CDR3 length is 14 residues. Per germline, CDR1 PRHDT and CDR2 FYEKMQ (reference sequence). This entry belongs to a study of blood T cell repertoires in COVID-19. About the research overall: COVID-19 samples collected from the United States, Italy and Spain covered acute and convalescent phases. Sources were T cells, B-cell-depleted T cells, or PBMCs; the material itself was cDNA or gDNA.

Input material: peripheral blood. The chain recombines TRBV13 with TRBJ2-1; 9 nucleotides match TRBD2. The TCR was taken from a woman aged 50 to 60 with acute or convalescent COVID-19. The CDR3 DNA reads TGTGCCAGCAGCACCCGGACTAGCGCGGTTGAGCAGTTCTTC. Translation gives CASSTRTSAVEQFF.